These T cell receptor beta chains were read from a single sample in a study of PD-L1 blockade in urothelial cancer. Produced via immunoSEQ multiplex PCR; TCRdb's table is partial and in-frame only. The sample contains approximately 100,000 clones, about 90% of which appear only once. Material: PBMCs, obtained around atezolizumab (anti-PD-L1) treatment. The receptors stem from a woman at least 80 years old with urothelial cancer. The CDR3 runs from the conserved cysteine through the conserved F or W. The order of the fields is D gene, clone size, CDR3 length, J gene, V gene, CDR3 DNA, CDR3 protein. A D gene is named only where the DNA matches it firmly. Clone size is stated in some rows and not others, as once, few, many or a class when expanded.

>-|-|14|TRBJ2-1|TRBV5-1
TGCGCCAGCAGCTGGGGCCCCGGGGGCAATGAGCAGTTCTTC
CASSWGPGGNEQFF
>-|-|14|TRBJ1-2|TRBV18
TGTGCCAGCTCCCTCGGGCAGGGTAACTATGGCTACACCTTC
CASSLGQGNYGYTF
>TRBD2|-|15|TRBJ2-1|TRBV5-8
TGTGCCAGCAGCTTGGGACTAGCGTTTTACAATGAGCAGTTCTTC
CASSLGLAFYNEQFF
>-|once|15|TRBJ1-5|TRBV19
TGTGCCAGTAGTACAGACGGAGGAGGGAATCAGCCCCAGCATTTT
CASSTDGGGNQPQHF
>-|once|12|TRBJ2-2|TRBV27
TGTGCCAGCAGTTTCAGCACCGGGGAGCTGTTTTTT
CASSFSTGELFF
>-|-|15|TRBJ2-1|TRBV11-3
TGTGCCAGCAGTGGGGGCGGAACCCTGGGGAATGAGCAGTTCTTC
CASSGGGTLGNEQFF
>-|-|16|TRBJ1-2|TRBV5-1
TGCGCCAGCAGCCCGGGAGGTGGGAGCTTTATTGATGGCTACACCTTC
CASSPGGGSFIDGYTF
>-|-|15|TRBJ2-1|TRBV4-2
TGTGCCAGCAGCCAAGAGTCCGGTGCCGTCCATGAGCAGTTCTTC
CASSQESGAVHEQFF
>TRBD1|few|15|TRBJ2-2|TRBV5-1
TGCGCCAGCAGCGTGGGACAGGGGGCGGCCGGGGAGCTGTTTTTT
CASSVGQGAAGELFF
>-|-|14|TRBJ1-5|TRBV2
TGTGCCAGCAGTGACCGGACAGAGGATCAGCCCCAGCATTTT
CASSDRTEDQPQHF
>TRBD2|once|15|TRBJ2-2|TRBV9
TGTGCCAGCAGCGCCTGGCGGGAGAGGGCCGGGGAGCTGTTTTTT
CASSAWRERAGELFF
>-|-|16|TRBJ2-5|TRBV5-1
TGCGCCAGCAGCTTATACTGGTCCCGGGATGGCGAGACCCAGTACTTC
CASSLYWSRDGETQYF
>TRBD2|-|16|TRBJ2-7|TRBV28
TGTGCCAGCAGGCTCGGACTAGCGGGAGAAGGAGGCGAGCAGTACTTC
CASRLGLAGEGGEQYF
>-|few|14|TRBJ2-2|TRBV29-1
TGCAGCGTTGAGGACAGCTCGACCACCGGGGAGCTGTTTTTT
CSVEDSSTTGELFF
>-|-|14|TRBJ2-4|TRBV6-7
TGTGCCAGCAGTTACCGGGGAGCCAAAAACATTCAGTACTTC
CASSYRGAKNIQYF
>-|-|15|TRBJ2-2|TRBV14
TGTGCCAGCAGCCAAGGGGGCATTCGTACCGGGGAGCTGTTTTTT
CASSQGGIRTGELFF
>-|-|16|TRBJ2-1|TRBV7-9
TGTGCCAGCAGCTTAGTTGTCGGGAGCTCCTACAATGAGCAGTTCTTC
CASSLVVGSSYNEQFF
>-|-|16|TRBJ1-3|TRBV28
TGTGCCAGCAGTCAAGGTGGGGGCGGGCTTGGAAACACCATATATTTT
CASSQGGGGLGNTIYF
>-|-|13|TRBJ2-3|TRBV29-1
TGCAGCGTTGAATTCTCCCCCACAGATACGCAGTATTTT
CSVEFSPTDTQYF
>TRBD1|-|14|TRBJ2-3|TRBV19
TGTGCCAGTAGGCACAGGGGAACCACAGATACGCAGTATTTT
CASRHRGTTDTQYF
>TRBD1|-|14|TRBJ2-1|TRBV30
TGTGCCTGGAGAGGGGACAGGGTTGGTAATGAGCAGTTCTTC
CAWRGDRVGNEQFF
>-|once|12|TRBJ2-7|TRBV16
TGTGCCAGCAGCCAAGGAGGGGCCGAGCAGTACTTC
CASSQGGAEQYF
>-|-|18|TRBJ1-1|TRBV5-1
TGCGCCAGCAGCTTGGGTTGGGAGGCAGATCGTTTACGCGCTGAAGCTTTCTTT
CASSLGWEADRLRAEAFF
>-|-|15|TRBJ1-1|TRBV28
TGTGCCAGCAGTTTGTCCGGGACTATGAACACTGAAGCTTTCTTT
CASSLSGTMNTEAFF
>-|-|14|TRBJ1-3|TRBV30
TGTGCCTGGAGTGTTAGCGCCCCTGGAAACACCATATATTTT
CAWSVSAPGNTIYF
>-|once|11|TRBJ1-2|TRBV6-1
TGTGCCACTTGGGGAGTCTATGGCTACACCTTC
CATWGVYGYTF
>TRBD2|-|16|TRBJ2-7|TRBV7-9
TGTGCCAGCAGCTCGACCCTAGCGGGAGCCGCCTACGAGCAGTACTTC
CASSSTLAGAAYEQYF
>TRBD1|-|15|TRBJ1-2|TRBV2
TGTGCCAGCAGCGATTGGGACAGTCCTAACTATGGCTACACCTTC
CASSDWDSPNYGYTF
>TRBD2|-|12|TRBJ2-3|TRBV2
TGTGCCAGCACGGGAGGGGGAGATACGCAGTATTTT
CASTGGGDTQYF
>-|-|13|TRBJ2-7|TRBV7-9
TGTGCCAGCGAGGGAGACGGGAGCTACGAGCAGTACTTC
CASEGDGSYEQYF
>-|-|12|TRBJ1-2|TRBV5-6
TGTGCCAGCAGCCTTTCTTACTATGGCTACACCTTC
CASSLSYYGYTF
>-|-|12|TRBJ2-7|TRBV28
TGTGCCAGCGCCCTAGAGGCCTACGAGCAGTACTTC
CASALEAYEQYF
>-|few|13|TRBJ1-2|TRBV5-1
TGCGCCAGCAGCTTGGGAGGGGGCTATGGCTACACCTTC
CASSLGGGYGYTF
>-|-|15|TRBJ1-2|TRBV27
TGTGCCAGCAGTTTCAGGGACAATTCTAACTATGGCTACACCTTC
CASSFRDNSNYGYTF